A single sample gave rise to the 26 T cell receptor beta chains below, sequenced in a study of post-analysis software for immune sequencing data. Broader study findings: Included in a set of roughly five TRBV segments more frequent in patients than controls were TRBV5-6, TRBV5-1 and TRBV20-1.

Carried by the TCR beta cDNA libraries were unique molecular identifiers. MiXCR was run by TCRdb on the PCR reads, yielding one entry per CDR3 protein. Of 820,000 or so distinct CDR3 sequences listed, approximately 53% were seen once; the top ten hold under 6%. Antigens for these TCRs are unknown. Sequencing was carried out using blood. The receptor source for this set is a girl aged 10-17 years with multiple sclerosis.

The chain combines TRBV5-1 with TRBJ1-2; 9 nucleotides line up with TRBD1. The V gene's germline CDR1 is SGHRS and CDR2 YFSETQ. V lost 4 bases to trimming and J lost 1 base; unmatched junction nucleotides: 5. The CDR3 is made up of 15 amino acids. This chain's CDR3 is CASSKDRGSNYGYTF. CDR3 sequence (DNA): TGCGCCAGCAGCAAGGACAGGGGAAGTAACTATGGCTACACCTTC.

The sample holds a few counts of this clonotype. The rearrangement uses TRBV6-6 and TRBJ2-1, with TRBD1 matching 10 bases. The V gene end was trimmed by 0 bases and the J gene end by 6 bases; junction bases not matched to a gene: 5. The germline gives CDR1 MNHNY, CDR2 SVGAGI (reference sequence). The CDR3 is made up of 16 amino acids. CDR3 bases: TGTGCCAGCAGTTACTCGGTGGGACAGGGGCGCAATGAGCAGTTCTTC. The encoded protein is CASSYSVGQGRNEQFF.

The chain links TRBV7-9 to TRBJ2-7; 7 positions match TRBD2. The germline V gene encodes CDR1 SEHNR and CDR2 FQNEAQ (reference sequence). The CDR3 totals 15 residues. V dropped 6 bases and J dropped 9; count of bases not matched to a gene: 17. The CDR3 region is CASRRGGDSILGQYF. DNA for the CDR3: TGTGCCAGCAGACGTGGGGGGGACTCCATCCTAGGGCAGTACTTC.

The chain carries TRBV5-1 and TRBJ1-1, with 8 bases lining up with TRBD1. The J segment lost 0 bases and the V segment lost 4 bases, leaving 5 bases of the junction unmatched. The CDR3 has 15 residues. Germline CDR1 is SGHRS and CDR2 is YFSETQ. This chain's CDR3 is CASSGGTGLNTEAFF. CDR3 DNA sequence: TGCGCCAGCAGCGGCGGGACAGGCCTGAACACTGAAGCTTTCTTT.

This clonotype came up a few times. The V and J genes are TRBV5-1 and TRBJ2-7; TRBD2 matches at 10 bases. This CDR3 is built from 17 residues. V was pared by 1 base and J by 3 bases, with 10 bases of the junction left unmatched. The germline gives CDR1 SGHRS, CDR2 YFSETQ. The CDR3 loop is CASSLRSLASGSYEQYF. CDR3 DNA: TGCGCCAGCAGCTTGAGGAGTTTGGCTAGCGGGAGCTACGAGCAGTACTTC.

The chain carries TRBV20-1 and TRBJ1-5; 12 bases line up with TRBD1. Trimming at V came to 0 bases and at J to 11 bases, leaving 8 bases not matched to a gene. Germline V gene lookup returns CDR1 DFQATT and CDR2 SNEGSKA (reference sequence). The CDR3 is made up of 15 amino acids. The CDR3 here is CSARDPGQGALTQHF. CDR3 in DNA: TGCAGTGCTAGAGATCCGGGACAGGGGGCCTTGACCCAGCATTTT.

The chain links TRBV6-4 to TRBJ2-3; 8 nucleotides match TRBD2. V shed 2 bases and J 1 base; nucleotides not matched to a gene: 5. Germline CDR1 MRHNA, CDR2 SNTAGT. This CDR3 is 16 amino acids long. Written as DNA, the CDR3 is TGTGCCAGCAGTGACCACCCCGGGGGGGGCACAGATACGCAGTATTTT. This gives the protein CASSDHPGGGTDTQYF.

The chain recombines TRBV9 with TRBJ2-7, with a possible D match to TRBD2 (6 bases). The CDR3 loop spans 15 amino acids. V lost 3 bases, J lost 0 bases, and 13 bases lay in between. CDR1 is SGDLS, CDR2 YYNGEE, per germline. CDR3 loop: CASSGLDGSSYEQYF. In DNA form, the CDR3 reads TGTGCCAGCAGCGGATTGGACGGGAGCTCCTACGAGCAGTACTTC.

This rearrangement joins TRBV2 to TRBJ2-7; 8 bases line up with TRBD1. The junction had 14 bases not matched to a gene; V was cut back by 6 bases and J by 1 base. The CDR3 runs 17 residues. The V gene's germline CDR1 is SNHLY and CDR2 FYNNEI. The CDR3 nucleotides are TGTGCCAGCAGCAGGAGTCGGTCAGGGGGCGAGTCCTACGAGCAGTACTTC. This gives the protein CASSRSRSGGESYEQYF. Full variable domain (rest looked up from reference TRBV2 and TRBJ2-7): EPEVTQTPSHQVTQMGQEVILRCVPISNHLYFYWYRQILGQKVEFLVSFYNNEISEKSEIFDDQFSVERPDGSNFTLKIRSTKLEDSAMYFCASSRSRSGGESYEQYFGPGTRLTVT.

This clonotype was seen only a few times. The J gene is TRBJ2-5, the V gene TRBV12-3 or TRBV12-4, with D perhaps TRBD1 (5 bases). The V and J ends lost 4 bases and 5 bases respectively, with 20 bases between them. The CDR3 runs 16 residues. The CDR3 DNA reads TGTGCCAGCAGTTCCATGACCCCAGGGTTTACGGAGACCCAGTACTTC. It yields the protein CASSSMTPGFTETQYF.

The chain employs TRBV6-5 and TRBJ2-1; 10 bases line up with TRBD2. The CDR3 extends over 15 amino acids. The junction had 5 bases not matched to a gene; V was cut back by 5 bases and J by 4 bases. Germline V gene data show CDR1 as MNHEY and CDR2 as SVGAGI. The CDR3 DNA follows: TGTGCCAGCAGTCATGGACTAGCGGAATACAATGAGCAGTTCTTC. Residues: CASSHGLAEYNEQFF.

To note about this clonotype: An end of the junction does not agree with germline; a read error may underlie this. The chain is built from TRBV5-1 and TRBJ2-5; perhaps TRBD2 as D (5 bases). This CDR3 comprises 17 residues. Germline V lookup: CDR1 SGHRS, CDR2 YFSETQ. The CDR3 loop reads CVSSLVVAGSYQETQYF. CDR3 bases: TGCGTCAGCAGCTTGGTTGTGGCGGGCTCGTACCAAGAGACCCAGTACTTC.

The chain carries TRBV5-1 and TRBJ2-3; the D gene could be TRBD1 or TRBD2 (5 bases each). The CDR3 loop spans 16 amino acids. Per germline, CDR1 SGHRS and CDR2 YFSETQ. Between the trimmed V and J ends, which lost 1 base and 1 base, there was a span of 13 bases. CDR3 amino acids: CASSLLPGRGTDTQYF. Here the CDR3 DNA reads TGCGCCAGCAGCTTGTTACCGGGACGAGGCACAGATACGCAGTATTTT.

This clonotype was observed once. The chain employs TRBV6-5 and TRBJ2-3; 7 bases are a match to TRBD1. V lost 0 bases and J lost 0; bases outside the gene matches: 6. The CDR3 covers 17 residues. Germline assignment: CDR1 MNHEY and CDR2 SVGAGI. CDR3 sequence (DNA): TGTGCCAGCAGTTACTCTCTTCGGACAGGAAGCACAGATACGCAGTATTTT. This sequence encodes CASSYSLRTGSTDTQYF.

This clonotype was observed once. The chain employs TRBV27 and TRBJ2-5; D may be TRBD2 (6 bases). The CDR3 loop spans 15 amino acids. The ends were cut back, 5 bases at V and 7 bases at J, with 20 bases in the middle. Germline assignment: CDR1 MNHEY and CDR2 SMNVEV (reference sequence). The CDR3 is CASSRTRPPEGTQYF. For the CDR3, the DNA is TGTGCCAGCAGTCGGACACGGCCTCCGGAGGGGACCCAGTACTTC.

This CDR3 is CASSLGTRPTDTQYF. The CDR3 nucleotides are TGTGCCAGCAGCTTAGGAACCCGGCCCACAGATACGCAGTATTTT. The rearrangement uses TRBV7-8 and TRBJ2-3; no firm D call. The CDR3 is 15 residues long. The V gene lost 1 base and the J gene lost 2 bases, with 10 bases spanning the gap. Looked up from germline, CDR1 is SGHVS and CDR2 is FQNEAQ.

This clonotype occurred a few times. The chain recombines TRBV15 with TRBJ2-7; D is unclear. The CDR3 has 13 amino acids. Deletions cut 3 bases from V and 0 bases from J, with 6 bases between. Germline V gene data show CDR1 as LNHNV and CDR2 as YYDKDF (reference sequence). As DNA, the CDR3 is TGTGCCACCAGCAGGGATCTCTCCTACGAGCAGTACTTC. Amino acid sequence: CATSRDLSYEQYF. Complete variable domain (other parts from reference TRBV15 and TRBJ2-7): DAMVIQNPRYQVTQFGKPVTLSCSQTLNHNVMYWYQQKSSQAPKLLFHYYDKDFNNEADTPDNFQSRRPNTSFCFLDIRSPGLGDTAMYLCATSRDLSYEQYFGPGTRLTVT.

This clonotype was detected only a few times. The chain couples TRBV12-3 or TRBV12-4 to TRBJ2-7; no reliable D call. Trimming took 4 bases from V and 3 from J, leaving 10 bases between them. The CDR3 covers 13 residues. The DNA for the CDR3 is TGTGCCAGCAGTTCCCTCATCGGCTACGAGCAGTACTTC. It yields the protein CASSSLIGYEQYF.

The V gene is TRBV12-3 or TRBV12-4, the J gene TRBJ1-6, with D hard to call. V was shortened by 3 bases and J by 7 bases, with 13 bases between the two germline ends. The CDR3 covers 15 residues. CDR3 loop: CASSFGISRNSPLHF. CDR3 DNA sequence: TGTGCCAGCAGTTTCGGCATATCGCGGAATTCACCCCTCCACTTT.

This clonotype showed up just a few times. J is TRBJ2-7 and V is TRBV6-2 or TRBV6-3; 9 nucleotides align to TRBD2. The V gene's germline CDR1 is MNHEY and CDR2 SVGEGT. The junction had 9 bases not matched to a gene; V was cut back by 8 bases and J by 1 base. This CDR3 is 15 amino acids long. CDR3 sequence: CASLRLAGVSYEQYF. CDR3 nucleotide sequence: TGTGCCAGCCTAAGATTAGCGGGAGTATCCTACGAGCAGTACTTC.

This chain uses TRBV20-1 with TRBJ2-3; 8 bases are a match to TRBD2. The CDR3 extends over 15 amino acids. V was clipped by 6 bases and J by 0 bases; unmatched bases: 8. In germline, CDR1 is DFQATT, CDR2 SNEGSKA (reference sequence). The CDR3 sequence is CSANRGGPSTDTQYF. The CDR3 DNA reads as TGCAGTGCGAACCGGGGGGGCCCAAGCACAGATACGCAGTATTTT.

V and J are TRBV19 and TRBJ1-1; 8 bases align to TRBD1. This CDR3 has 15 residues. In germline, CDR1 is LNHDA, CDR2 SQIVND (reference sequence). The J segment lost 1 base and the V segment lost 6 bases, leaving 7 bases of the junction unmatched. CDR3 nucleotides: TGTGCCAGTAGCACAGACAGGGGAAAGAACACTGAAGCTTTCTTT. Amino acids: CASSTDRGKNTEAFF.

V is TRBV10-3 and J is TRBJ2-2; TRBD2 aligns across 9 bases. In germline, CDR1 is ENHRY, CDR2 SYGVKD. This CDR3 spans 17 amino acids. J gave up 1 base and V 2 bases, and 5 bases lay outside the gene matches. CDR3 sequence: CAISEASGGKNTGELFF. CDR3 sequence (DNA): TGTGCCATCAGTGAGGCCAGCGGGGGGAAGAACACCGGGGAGCTGTTTTTT.

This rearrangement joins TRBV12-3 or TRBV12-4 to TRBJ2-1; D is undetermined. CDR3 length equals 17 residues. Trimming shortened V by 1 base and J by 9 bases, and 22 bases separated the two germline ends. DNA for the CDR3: TGTGCCAGCAGTTTAGAGGTGTCAGGTCGGCCTGAAGCTGAGCAGTTCTTC. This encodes CASSLEVSGRPEAEQFF.

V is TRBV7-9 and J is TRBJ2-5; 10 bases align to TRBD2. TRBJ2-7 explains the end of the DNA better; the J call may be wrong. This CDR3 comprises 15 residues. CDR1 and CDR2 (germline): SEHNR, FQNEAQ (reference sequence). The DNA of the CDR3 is TGTGCCAGCAGCGCAGGACTAGCGGTCGCCTACGAGCAGTACTTC. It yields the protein CASSAGLAVAYEQYF.

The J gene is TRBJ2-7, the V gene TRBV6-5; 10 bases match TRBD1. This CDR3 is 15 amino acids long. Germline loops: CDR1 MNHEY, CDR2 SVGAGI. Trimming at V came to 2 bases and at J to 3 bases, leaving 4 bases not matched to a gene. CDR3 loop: CASSYRDRGLYEQYF. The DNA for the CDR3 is TGTGCCAGCAGTTACCGGGACAGGGGCCTCTACGAGCAGTACTTC.